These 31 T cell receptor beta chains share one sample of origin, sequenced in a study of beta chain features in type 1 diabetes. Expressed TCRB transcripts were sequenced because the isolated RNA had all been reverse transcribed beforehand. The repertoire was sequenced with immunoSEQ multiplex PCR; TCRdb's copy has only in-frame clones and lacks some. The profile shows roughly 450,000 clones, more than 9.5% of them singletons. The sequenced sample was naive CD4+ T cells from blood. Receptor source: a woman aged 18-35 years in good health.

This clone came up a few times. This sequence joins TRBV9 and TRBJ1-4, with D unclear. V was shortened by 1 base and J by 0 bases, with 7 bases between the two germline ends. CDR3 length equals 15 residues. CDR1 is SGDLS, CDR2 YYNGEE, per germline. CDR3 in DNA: TGTGCCAGCAGCGTATCACCAGCAACTAATGAAAAACTGTTTTTT. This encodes CASSVSPATNEKLFF.

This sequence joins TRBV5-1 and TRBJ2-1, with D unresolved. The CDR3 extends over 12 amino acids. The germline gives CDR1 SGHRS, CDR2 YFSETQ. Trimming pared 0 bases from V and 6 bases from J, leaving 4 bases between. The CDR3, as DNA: TGCGCCAGCAGCTTGGCACGCAATGAGCAGTTCTTC. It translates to CASSLARNEQFF.

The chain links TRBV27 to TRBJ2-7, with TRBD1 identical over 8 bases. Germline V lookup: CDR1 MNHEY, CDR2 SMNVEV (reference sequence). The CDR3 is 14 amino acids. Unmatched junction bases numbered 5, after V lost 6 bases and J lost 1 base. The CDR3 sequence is CASSTRQGSYEQYF. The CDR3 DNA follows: TGTGCCAGCAGCACCCGACAGGGGTCCTACGAGCAGTACTTC.

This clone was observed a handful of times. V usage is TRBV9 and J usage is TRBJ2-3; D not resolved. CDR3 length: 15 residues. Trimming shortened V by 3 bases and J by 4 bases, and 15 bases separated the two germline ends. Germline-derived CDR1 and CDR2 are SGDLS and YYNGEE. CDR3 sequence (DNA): TGTGCCAGCAGCGGAAACCGGAGTCTCGCAGATACGCAGTATTTT. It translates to CASSGNRSLADTQYF.

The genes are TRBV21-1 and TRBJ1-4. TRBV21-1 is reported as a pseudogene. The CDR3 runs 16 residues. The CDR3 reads CASSKKAEVTNEKLFF. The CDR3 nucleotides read TGTGCCAGCAGCAAAAAGGCTGAAGTAACTAATGAAAAACTGTTTTTT.

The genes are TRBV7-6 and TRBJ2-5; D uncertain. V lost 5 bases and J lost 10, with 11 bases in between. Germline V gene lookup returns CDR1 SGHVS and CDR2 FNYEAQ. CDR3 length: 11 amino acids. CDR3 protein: CASSALSVQYF. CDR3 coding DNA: TGTGCCAGCAGCGCCCTATCTGTCCAGTACTTC. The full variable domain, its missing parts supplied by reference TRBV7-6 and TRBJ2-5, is GAGVSQSPRYKVTKRGQDVALRCDPISGHVSLYWYRQALGQGPEFLTYFNYEAQQDKSGLPNDRFSAERPEGSISTLTIQRTEQRDSAMYRCASSALSVQYFGPGTRLLVL.

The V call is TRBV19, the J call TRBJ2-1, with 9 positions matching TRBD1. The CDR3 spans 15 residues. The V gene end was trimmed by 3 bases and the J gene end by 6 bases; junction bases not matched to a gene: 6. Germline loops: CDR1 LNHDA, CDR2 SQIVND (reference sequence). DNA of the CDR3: TGTGCCAGTAGTATGGAGGACAGGGGACCCAATGAGCAGTTCTTC. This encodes CASSMEDRGPNEQFF.

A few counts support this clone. The CDR3 is CASSTAGGEQYF. DNA for the CDR3: TGTGCCAGCAGCACAGCGGGAGGGGAGCAGTACTTC. The chain recombines TRBV7-3 with TRBJ2-7; 10 bases map to TRBD2. The CDR3 runs to 12 residues. Trimming took 5 bases from V and 7 from J; bases not matched to a gene: 2. Germline-derived CDR1 and CDR2 are SGHTA and FQGTGA.

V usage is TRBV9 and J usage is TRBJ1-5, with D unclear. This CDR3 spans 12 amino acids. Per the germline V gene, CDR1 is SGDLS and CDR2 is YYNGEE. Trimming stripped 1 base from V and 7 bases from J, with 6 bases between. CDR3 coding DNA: TGTGCCAGCAGCGTATCAACCCAGCCCCAGCATTTT. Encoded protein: CASSVSTQPQHF.

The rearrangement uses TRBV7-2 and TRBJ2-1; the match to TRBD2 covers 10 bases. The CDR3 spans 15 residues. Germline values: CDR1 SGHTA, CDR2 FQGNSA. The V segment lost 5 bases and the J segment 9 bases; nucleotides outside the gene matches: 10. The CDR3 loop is CASSPSPLAGVEQFF. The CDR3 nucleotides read TGTGCCAGCAGCCCTTCCCCGCTAGCGGGAGTTGAGCAGTTCTTC. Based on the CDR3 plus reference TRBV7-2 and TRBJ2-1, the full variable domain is GAGVSQSPSNKVTEKGKDVELRCDPISGHTALYWYRQSLGQGLEFLIYFQGNSAPDKSGLPSDRFSAERTGGSVSTLTIQRTQQEDSAVYLCASSPSPLAGVEQFFGPGTRLTVL.

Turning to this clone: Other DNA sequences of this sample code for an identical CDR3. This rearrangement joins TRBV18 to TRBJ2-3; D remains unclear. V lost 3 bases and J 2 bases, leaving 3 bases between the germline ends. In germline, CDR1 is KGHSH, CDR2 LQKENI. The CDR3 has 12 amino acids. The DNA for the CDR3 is TGTGCCAGCTCACCCTACACAGATACGCAGTATTTT. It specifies CASSPYTDTQYF.

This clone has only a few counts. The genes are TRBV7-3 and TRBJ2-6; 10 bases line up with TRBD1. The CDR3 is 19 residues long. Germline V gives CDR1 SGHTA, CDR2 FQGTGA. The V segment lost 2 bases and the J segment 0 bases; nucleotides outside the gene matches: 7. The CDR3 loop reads CASSLRGQGFDSGANVLTF. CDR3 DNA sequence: TGTGCCAGCAGCTTACGGGGACAGGGGTTCGACTCTGGGGCCAACGTCCTGACTTTC.

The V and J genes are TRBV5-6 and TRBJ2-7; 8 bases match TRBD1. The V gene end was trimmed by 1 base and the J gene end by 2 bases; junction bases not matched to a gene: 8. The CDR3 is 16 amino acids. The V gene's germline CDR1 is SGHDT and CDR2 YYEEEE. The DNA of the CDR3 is TGTGCCAGCAGCTTGTTTTATTCGACAGGGGCCTACGAGCAGTACGTC. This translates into CASSLFYSTGAYEQYV.

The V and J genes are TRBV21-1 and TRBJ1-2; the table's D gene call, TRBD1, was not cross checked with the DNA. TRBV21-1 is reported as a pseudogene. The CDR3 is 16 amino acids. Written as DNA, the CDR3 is TGTGCCAGCAGCAAAGTGTTGGGACAGGGTAGGGAAGGCTACACCTTC. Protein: CASSKVLGQGREGYTF.

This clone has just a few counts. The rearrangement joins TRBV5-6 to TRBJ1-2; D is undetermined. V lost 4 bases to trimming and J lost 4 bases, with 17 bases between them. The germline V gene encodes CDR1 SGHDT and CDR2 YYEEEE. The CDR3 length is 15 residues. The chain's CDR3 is CASSLGMGLGYGYTF. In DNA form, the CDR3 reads TGTGCCAGCAGCCTGGGGATGGGTCTGGGCTATGGCTACACCTTC.

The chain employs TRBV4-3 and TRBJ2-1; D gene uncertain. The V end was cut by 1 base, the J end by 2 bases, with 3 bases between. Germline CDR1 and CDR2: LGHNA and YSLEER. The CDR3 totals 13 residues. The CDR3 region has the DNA TGCGCCAGCAGCCAAGTTCCCTACAATGAGCAGTTCTTC. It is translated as CASSQVPYNEQFF.

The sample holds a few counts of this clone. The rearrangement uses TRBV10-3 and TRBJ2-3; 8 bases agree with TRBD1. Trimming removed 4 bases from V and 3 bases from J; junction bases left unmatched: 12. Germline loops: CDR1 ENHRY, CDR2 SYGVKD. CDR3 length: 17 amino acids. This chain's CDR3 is CAISGPPRGQATDTQYF. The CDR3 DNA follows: TGTGCCATCAGTGGGCCCCCTCGGGGACAGGCGACAGATACGCAGTATTTT.

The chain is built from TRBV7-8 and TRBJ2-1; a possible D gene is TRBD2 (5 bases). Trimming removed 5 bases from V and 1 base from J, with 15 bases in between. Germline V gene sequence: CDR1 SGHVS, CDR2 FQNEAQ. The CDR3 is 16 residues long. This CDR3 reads CASSPRGTGSYNEQFF. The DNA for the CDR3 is TGTGCCAGCAGCCCACGGGGTACGGGGTCCTACAATGAGCAGTTCTTC.

This CDR3 reads CASSDIEAFF. Here the CDR3 DNA reads TGTGCCAGCAGTGATATTGAAGCTTTCTTT. The chain uses TRBV25-1 and TRBJ1-1; no clear D gene. Germline CDR1 is MGHDK and CDR2 is SYGVNS. The CDR3 contains 10 residues. Deletions cut 3 bases from V and 7 bases from J, with 3 bases between.

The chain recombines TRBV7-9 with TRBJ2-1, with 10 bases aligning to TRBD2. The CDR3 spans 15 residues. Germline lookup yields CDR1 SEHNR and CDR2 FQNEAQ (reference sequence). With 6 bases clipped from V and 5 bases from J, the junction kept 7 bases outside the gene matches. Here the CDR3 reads CASSTLAGGHNEQFF. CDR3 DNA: TGTGCCAGCAGTACCTTAGCGGGAGGCCACAATGAGCAGTTCTTC. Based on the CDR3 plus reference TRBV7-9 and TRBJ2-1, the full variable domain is DTGVSQNPRHKITKRGQNVTFRCDPISEHNRLYWYRQTLGQGPEFLTYFQNEAQLEKSRLLSDRFSAERPKGSFSTLEIQRTEQGDSAMYLCASSTLAGGHNEQFFGPGTRLTVL.

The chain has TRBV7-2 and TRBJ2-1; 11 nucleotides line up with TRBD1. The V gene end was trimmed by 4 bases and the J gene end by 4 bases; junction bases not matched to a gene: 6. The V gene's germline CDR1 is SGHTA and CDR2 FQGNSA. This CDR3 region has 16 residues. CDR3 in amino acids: CASSWDGTGGYNEQFF. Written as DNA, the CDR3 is TGTGCCAGCAGCTGGGACGGGACAGGGGGGTACAATGAGCAGTTCTTC.

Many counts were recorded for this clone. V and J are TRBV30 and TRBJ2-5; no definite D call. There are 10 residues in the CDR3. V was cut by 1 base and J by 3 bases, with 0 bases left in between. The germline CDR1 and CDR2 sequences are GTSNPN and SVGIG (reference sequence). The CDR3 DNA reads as TGTGCCTGGAGTGAAGAGACCCAGTACTTC. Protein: CAWSEETQYF. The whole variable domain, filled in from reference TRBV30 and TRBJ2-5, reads SQTIHQWPATLVQPVGSPLSLECTVEGTSNPNLYWYRQAAGRGLQLLFYSVGIGQISSEVPQNLSASRPQDRQFILSSKKLLLSDSGFYLCAWSEETQYFGPGTRLLVL.

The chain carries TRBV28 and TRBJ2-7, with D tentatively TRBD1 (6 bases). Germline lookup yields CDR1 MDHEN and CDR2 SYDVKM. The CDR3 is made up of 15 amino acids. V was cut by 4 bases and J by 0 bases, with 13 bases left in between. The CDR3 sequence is CASSYRAPGSYEQYV. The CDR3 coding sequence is TGTGCCAGCAGTTACAGGGCCCCCGGCTCCTACGAGCAGTACGTC.

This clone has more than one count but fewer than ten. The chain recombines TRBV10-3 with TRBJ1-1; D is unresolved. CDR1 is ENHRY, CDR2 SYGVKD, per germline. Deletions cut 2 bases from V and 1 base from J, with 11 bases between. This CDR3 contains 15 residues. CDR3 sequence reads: CAISERSGPNTEAFF. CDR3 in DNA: TGTGCCATCAGTGAGCGTTCGGGTCCGAACACTGAAGCTTTCTTT.

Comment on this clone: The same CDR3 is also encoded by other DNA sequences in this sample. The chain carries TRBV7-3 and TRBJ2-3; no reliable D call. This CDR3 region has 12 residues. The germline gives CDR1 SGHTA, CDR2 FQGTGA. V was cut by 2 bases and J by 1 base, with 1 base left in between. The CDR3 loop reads CASSLGTDTQYF. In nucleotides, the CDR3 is TGTGCCAGCAGCTTAGGCACAGATACGCAGTATTTT.

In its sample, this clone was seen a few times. The CDR3: CASSLLNNEQYF. The CDR3, as DNA: TGTGCCAGCAGTCTACTGAATAACGAGCAGTACTTC. The chain uses TRBV28 and TRBJ2-7, with D unresolved. Trimming took 5 bases from V and 5 from J, leaving 10 bases between them. Germline V gives CDR1 MDHEN, CDR2 SYDVKM. The CDR3 covers 12 residues.

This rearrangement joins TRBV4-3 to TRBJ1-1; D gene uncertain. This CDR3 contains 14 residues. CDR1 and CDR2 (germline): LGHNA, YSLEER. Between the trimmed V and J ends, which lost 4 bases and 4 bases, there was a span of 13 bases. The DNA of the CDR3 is TGCGCCAGCAGCCCCCTGCCGGGAGGCACTGAAGCTTTCTTT. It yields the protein CASSPLPGGTEAFF.

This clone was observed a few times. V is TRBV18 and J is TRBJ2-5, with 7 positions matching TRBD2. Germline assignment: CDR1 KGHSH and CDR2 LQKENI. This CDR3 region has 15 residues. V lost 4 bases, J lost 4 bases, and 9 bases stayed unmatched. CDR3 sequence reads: CASSRGLAAVETQYF. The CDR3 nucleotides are TGTGCCAGCTCACGAGGTCTAGCGGCGGTAGAGACCCAGTACTTC. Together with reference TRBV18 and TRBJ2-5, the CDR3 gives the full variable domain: NAGVMQNPRHLVRRRGQEARLRCSPMKGHSHVYWYRQLPEEGLKFMVYLQKENIIDESGMPKERFSAEFPKEGPSILRIQQVVRGDSAAYFCASSRGLAAVETQYFGPGTRLLVL.

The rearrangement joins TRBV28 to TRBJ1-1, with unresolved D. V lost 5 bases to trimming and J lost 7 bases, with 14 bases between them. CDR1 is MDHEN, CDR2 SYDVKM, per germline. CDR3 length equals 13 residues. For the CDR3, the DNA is TGTGCCAGCAGTCTAATTACGCCCGTTGAAGCTTTCTTT. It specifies CASSLITPVEAFF.

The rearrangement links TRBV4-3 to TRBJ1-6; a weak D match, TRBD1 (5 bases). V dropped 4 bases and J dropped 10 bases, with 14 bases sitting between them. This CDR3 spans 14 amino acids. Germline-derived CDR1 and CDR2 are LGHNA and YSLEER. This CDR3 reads CASSLRQSGSPLHF. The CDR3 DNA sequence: TGCGCCAGCAGCCTTCGACAGTCCGGATCACCCCTCCACTTT.

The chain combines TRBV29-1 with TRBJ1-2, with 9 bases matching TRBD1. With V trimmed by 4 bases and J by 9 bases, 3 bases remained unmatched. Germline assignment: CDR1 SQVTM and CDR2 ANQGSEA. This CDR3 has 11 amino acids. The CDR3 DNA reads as TGCAGCGTTGGGGGACAGGGACGCTACACCTTC. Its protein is CSVGGQGRYTF.